The 23 T cell receptor beta chains listed next were all sequenced from one sample in a study of blood T cell repertoires in COVID-19 (dated by TCRdb to 2019 to 2021). Receptor libraries were prepared by the immunoSEQ multiplex PCR assay. In TCRdb, the immuneACCESS table is reduced to in-frame sequences with V and J assigned. These tables do not hold every clone; where another copy was compared, an unresolved V gene accounts for under half, and the others remain unexplained. Counted in this sample were some 220,000 clones; about four fifths of them appeared once. The leading ten clones occupy approximately 1.4% of the sample. The sample was PBMCs or T cells enriched from blood (not recorded which). The source is a woman between 40 and 55 years old with acute COVID-19.

This rearrangement joins TRBV7-9 to TRBJ1-6; D not certain. Germline V gives CDR1 SEHNR, CDR2 FQNEAQ (reference sequence). The V and J ends lost 5 bases and 19 bases respectively, with 15 bases between them. The CDR3 is 11 residues long. Here the CDR3 reads CASSAGPQKHF. The CDR3, as DNA: TGTGCCAGCAGCGCGGGCCCCCAAAAACACTTT.

The gene calls are TRBV6-5 and TRBJ1-1; D is possibly TRBD1 (6 bases). CDR3 length: 16 amino acids. V lost 4 bases and J 2 bases, leaving 17 bases between the germline ends. The germline V gene has CDR1 MNHEY and CDR2 SVGAGI. The CDR3 sequence is CASSSRSRGENTEAFF. The CDR3, as DNA: TGTGCCAGCAGTTCTCGAAGCAGGGGAGAAAACACTGAAGCTTTCTTT.

V gene TRBV6-5 combines with J gene TRBJ2-6; D call uncertain. V was trimmed by 7 bases and J by 0 bases, leaving 4 bases between them. In germline, CDR1 is MNHEY, CDR2 SVGAGI. The length of the CDR3 is 13 residues. CDR3 in DNA: TGTGCCAGCACCTACTCTGGGGCCAACGTCCTGACTTTC. Residues: CASTYSGANVLTF.

V is TRBV2 and J is TRBJ1-6; TRBD1 agrees at 8 bases. V gave up 6 bases and J gave up 12 bases; unmatched junction bases: 10. Germline V gene lookup returns CDR1 SNHLY and CDR2 FYNNEI. This CDR3 is built from 14 residues. The CDR3 DNA reads TGTGCCAGCAGAGGGACAGGCCTCCAGGGACCCCTCCACTTT. It is translated as CASRGTGLQGPLHF. The full variable domain, in which reference TRBV2 and TRBJ1-6 provide the parts outside the CDR3, is EPEVTQTPSHQVTQMGQEVILRCVPISNHLYFYWYRQILGQKVEFLVSFYNNEISEKSEIFDDQFSVERPDGSNFTLKIRSTKLEDSAMYFCASRGTGLQGPLHFGNGTRLTVT.

A single count supports this clone. The rearrangement uses TRBV2 and TRBJ2-1; 10 bases line up with TRBD2. The CDR3 has 19 amino acids. The V gene's germline CDR1 is SNHLY and CDR2 FYNNEI. The V segment lost 6 bases and the J segment 6 bases; nucleotides outside the gene matches: 20. CDR3 DNA sequence: TGTGCCAGCAGGAAAGGGTGGTTGAGGAGCGGGAGGGCGCCCAATGAGCAGTTCTTC. Translating it yields CASRKGWLRSGRAPNEQFF.

V usage is TRBV7-9 and J usage is TRBJ2-2; the match to TRBD2 covers 7 bases. This CDR3 has 15 residues. Per the germline V gene, CDR1 is SEHNR and CDR2 is FQNEAQ (reference sequence). With V trimmed by 3 bases and J by 1 base, 2 bases remained unmatched. CDR3 protein: CASSLRERNTGELFF. CDR3 coding DNA: TGTGCCAGCAGCTTGCGGGAGAGGAACACCGGGGAGCTGTTTTTT.

V is TRBV18 and J is TRBJ2-7; TRBD1 agrees at 10 bases. J lost 2 bases, V lost 3 bases, and 4 bases had no gene match. The CDR3 extends over 15 amino acids. Germline lookup yields CDR1 KGHSH and CDR2 LQKENI. CDR3 coding DNA: TGTGCCAGCTCACCCACCGGGACAGGGGCCTACGAGCAGTACTTC. It encodes CASSPTGTGAYEQYF.

This chain links TRBV5-1 with TRBJ1-2, with 8 bases fitting TRBD1. Germline CDR1 reads SGHRS; CDR2 reads YFSETQ. The length of the CDR3 is 14 residues. J lost 4 bases, V lost 4 bases, and 6 bases had no gene match. The CDR3 sequence: CASSPGQGGYGYTF. CDR3 sequence (DNA): TGCGCCAGCAGCCCCGGACAGGGTGGCTATGGCTACACCTTC.

J is TRBJ1-1 and V is TRBV28; possible D gene TRBD1, 5 bases. The CDR3 is made up of 17 amino acids. The germline V and J ends were trimmed by 2 bases and 0 bases, with 16 bases remaining between them. Germline lookup yields CDR1 MDHEN and CDR2 SYDVKM. The CDR3 here is CASSLKGRAYLNTEAFF. The DNA of the CDR3 is TGTGCCAGCAGTTTAAAGGGCAGGGCTTACTTGAACACTGAAGCTTTCTTT.

The V and J genes are TRBV5-1 and TRBJ2-3; D is perhaps TRBD1 (5 bases). The CDR3 has 16 amino acids. Germline CDR1 SGHRS, CDR2 YFSETQ. V was cut by 0 bases and J by 1 base, with 12 bases left in between. CDR3 in DNA: TGCGCCAGCAGCTTGGTGCAGGGCCGGGGCACAGATACGCAGTATTTT. Translation: CASSLVQGRGTDTQYF.

The V and J genes are TRBV29-1 and TRBJ2-2, with a possible D match to TRBD2 (7 bases). The germline V gene encodes CDR1 SQVTM and CDR2 ANQGSEA. Deletions cut 8 bases from V and 4 bases from J, with 14 bases between. CDR3 length equals 13 residues. Here the CDR3 DNA reads TGCAGCACCCAAGGGGGGGGCACCGGGGAGCTGTTTTTT. It encodes CSTQGGGTGELFF.

The count of this clone is one. This rearrangement joins TRBV7-9 to TRBJ1-1; the match to TRBD1 covers 8 bases. The germline CDR1 and CDR2 sequences are SEHNR and FQNEAQ (reference sequence). CDR3 length: 14 amino acids. With V trimmed by 5 bases and J by 1 base, 3 bases remained unmatched. CDR3 bases: TGTGCCAGCAGCCCGGGACAGGAGAACACTGAAGCTTTCTTT. This translates into CASSPGQENTEAFF.

The chain links TRBV12-3 or TRBV12-4 to TRBJ1-1; 7 nucleotides match TRBD1. V lost 7 bases and J lost 5; bases outside the gene matches: 7. The CDR3 contains 13 residues. CDR3 region: CASTLRGKTEAFF. CDR3 nucleotides: TGTGCCAGCACCCTCAGGGGGAAGACTGAAGCTTTCTTT.

The gene calls are TRBV2 and TRBJ2-1; 8 bases align to TRBD2. The V gene's germline CDR1 is SNHLY and CDR2 FYNNEI. The CDR3 totals 13 residues. V gave up 8 bases and J gave up 5 bases; unmatched junction bases: 5. CDR3 amino acids: CASGLAGNNEQFF. The CDR3 DNA sequence: TGTGCCAGCGGTCTAGCGGGTAACAATGAGCAGTTCTTC.

J is TRBJ1-2 and V is TRBV4-3, with D perhaps matching TRBD1 (5 bases). The CDR3 is 14 amino acids. Trimming pared 3 bases from V and 4 bases from J, leaving 12 bases between. The germline V gene has CDR1 LGHNA and CDR2 YSLEER. The CDR3 bases are TGCGCCAGCAGCCACTTAGGGGAGGGCTATGGCTACACCTTC. This translates into CASSHLGEGYGYTF.

The gene calls are TRBV28 and TRBJ1-6; 7 bases fit TRBD1. The CDR3 spans 14 residues. Germline V gene sequence: CDR1 MDHEN, CDR2 SYDVKM. V was pared by 7 bases and J by 7 bases, with 7 bases of the junction left unmatched. CDR3 sequence: CASNEPRGNSPLHF. The CDR3 bases are TGTGCCAGCAACGAACCCAGGGGGAATTCACCCCTCCACTTT.

CDR3 loop: CASSIGVGELFF. For the CDR3, the DNA is TGTGCCAGCAGTATCGGGGTCGGGGAGCTGTTTTTT. The genes are TRBV6-5 and TRBJ2-2; maybe TRBD2 (5 bases). Deletions cut 5 bases from V and 7 bases from J, with 8 bases between. Germline-derived CDR1 and CDR2 are MNHEY and SVGAGI. The CDR3 is made up of 12 amino acids.

J is TRBJ1-6 and V is TRBV7-9; 7 bases align to TRBD1. This CDR3 is built from 15 residues. Germline V gene sequence: CDR1 SEHNR, CDR2 FQNEAQ (reference sequence). Trimming removed 4 bases from V and 4 bases from J; junction bases left unmatched: 4. The CDR3 DNA sequence: TGTGCCAGCAGCTACCGGGACAGTTATAATTCACCCCTCCACTTT. Protein sequence: CASSYRDSYNSPLHF. Using reference TRBV7-9 and TRBJ1-6 for the parts outside the CDR3, the full variable domain is DTGVSQNPRHKITKRGQNVTFRCDPISEHNRLYWYRQTLGQGPEFLTYFQNEAQLEKSRLLSDRFSAERPKGSFSTLEIQRTEQGDSAMYLCASSYRDSYNSPLHFGNGTRLTVT.

This clone was counted a single time. The genes are TRBV11-2 and TRBJ2-2; weak D call: TRBD2 (6 bases). V was pared by 5 bases and J by 4 bases, with 11 bases between. This CDR3 contains 14 residues. Germline CDR1 and CDR2: SGHAT and FQNNGV. The CDR3 loop is CASSPSGRTGELFF. The CDR3 DNA sequence: TGTGCCAGCAGCCCCAGCGGGCGCACCGGGGAGCTGTTTTTT.

The chain combines TRBV7-6 with TRBJ2-2; 8 bases map to TRBD1. V dropped 0 bases and J dropped 0; count of bases not matched to a gene: 15. This CDR3 has 21 amino acids. From germline, CDR1 is SGHVS and CDR2 FNYEAQ. As DNA, the CDR3 is TGTGCCAGCAGCTTAGCTTATACTTGGACTTCGGACAGGGCGAACACCGGGGAGCTGTTTTTT. Encoded protein: CASSLAYTWTSDRANTGELFF.

This clone was detected only a few times. The chain carries TRBV7-7 and TRBJ1-1; the D is unclear. CDR3 length: 17 amino acids. Per the germline V gene, CDR1 is SSHAT and CDR2 is FNYEAQ (reference sequence). Trimming removed 5 bases at V and 2 bases at J, with 21 bases between. Here the CDR3 reads CASSPVPGGRANTEAFF. CDR3 sequence (DNA): TGTGCCAGCAGCCCAGTTCCCGGAGGGAGGGCAAACACTGAAGCTTTCTTT.

The chain links TRBV10-1 to TRBJ1-5; no reliable D call. Germline lookup yields CDR1 WNHNN and CDR2 SYGVQD (reference sequence). Trimming took off 8 bases at V and 2 bases at J, with 25 bases between the two ends. The CDR3 has 18 residues. CDR3 region: CASGNFPLEDARNQPQHF. CDR3 bases: TGCGCCAGCGGTAATTTCCCGCTGGAGGACGCCCGCAATCAGCCCCAGCATTTT.

J is TRBJ2-7 and V is TRBV5-4, with TRBD2 identical over 10 bases. In germline, CDR1 is SGHNT, CDR2 YYREEE (reference sequence). V lost 4 bases to trimming and J lost 3 bases; unmatched junction nucleotides: 7. The length of the CDR3 is 15 residues. Here the CDR3 reads CASSPSGGRNYEQYF. CDR3 sequence (DNA): TGTGCCAGCAGCCCTAGCGGGGGCCGAAACTACGAGCAGTACTTC.